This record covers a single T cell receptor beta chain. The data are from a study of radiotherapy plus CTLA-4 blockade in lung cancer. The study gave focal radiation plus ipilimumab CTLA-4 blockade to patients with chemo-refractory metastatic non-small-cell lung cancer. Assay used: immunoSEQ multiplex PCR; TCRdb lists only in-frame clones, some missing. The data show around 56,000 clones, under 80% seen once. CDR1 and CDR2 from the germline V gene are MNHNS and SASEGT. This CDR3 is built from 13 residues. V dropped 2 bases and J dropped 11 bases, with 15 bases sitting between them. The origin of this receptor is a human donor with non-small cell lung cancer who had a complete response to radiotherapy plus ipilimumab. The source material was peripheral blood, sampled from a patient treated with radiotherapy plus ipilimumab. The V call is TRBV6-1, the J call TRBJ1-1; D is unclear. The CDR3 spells CASSEKNGHLAFF. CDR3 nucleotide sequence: TGTGCCAGCAGTGAAAAAAATGGGCATTTGGCTTTCTTT.